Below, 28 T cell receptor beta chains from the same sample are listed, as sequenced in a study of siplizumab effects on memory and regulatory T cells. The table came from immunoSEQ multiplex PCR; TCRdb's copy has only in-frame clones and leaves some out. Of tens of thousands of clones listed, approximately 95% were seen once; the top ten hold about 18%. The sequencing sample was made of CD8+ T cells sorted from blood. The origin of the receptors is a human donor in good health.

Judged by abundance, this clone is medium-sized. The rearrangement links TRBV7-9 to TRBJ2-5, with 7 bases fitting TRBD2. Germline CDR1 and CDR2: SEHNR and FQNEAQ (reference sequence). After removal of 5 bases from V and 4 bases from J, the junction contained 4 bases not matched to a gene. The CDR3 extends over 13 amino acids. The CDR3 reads CASSRGVGETQYF. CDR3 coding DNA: TGTGCCAGCAGCCGGGGGGTTGGAGAGACCCAGTACTTC.

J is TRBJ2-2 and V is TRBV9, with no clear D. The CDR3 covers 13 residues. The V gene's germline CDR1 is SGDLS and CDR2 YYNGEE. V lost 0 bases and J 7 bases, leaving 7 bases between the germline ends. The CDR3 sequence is CASSVEVGGELFF. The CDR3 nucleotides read TGTGCCAGCAGCGTAGAGGTGGGCGGGGAGCTGTTTTTT.

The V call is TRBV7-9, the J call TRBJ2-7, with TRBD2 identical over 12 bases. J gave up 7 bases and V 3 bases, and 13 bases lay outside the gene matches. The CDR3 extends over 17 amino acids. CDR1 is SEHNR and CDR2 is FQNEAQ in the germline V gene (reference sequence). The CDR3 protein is CASSLSSGLAGFNEQYF. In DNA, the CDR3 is TGTGCCAGCAGCTTGAGTTCCGGACTAGCGGGATTTAATGAGCAGTACTTC.

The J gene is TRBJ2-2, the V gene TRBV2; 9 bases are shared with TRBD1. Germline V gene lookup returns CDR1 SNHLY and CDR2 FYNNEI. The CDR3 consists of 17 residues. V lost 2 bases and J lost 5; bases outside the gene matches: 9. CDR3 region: CASSELRDRVVTGELFF. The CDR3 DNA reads TGTGCCAGCAGTGAACTCCGGGACAGGGTTGTAACCGGGGAGCTGTTTTTT.

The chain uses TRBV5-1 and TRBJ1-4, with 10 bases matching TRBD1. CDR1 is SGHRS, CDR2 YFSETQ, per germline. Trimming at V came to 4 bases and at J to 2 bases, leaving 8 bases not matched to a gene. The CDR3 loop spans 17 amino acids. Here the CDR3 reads CASSLYGTGATNEKLFF. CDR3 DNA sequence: TGCGCCAGCAGCCTATACGGGACAGGGGCCACTAATGAAAAACTGTTTTTT.

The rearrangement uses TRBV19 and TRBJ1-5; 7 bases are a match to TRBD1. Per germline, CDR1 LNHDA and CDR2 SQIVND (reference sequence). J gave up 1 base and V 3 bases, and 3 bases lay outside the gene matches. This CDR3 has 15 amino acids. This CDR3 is CASSITGASNQPQHF. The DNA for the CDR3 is TGTGCCAGTAGTATTACAGGGGCGAGCAATCAGCCCCAGCATTTT.

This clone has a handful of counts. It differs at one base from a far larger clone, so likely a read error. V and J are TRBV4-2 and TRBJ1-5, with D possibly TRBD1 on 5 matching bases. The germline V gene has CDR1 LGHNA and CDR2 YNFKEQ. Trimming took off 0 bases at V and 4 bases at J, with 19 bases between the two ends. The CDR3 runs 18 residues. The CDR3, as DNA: TGTGCCAGCAGCCAAGATATTTTAGGCAGGGCCTCTAATCAGCCCCAGCATTTT. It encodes CASSQDILGRASNQPQHF.

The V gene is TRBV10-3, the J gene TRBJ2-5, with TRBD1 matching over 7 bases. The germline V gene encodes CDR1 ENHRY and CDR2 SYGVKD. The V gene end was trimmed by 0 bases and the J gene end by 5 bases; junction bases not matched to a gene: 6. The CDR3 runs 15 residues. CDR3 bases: TGTGCCATCAGTGAGTCAGGGGGCAGGTTCGAGACCCAGTACTTC. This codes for CAISESGGRFETQYF.

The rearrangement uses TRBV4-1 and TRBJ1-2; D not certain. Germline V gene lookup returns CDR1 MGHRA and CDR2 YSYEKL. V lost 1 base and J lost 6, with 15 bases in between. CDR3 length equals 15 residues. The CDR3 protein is CASSQVSNSADGYTF. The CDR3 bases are TGCGCCAGCAGCCAAGTATCGAACAGCGCGGATGGCTACACCTTC.

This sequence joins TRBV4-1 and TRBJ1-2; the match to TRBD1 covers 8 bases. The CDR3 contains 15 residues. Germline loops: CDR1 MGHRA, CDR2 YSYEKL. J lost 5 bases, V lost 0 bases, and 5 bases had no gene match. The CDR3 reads CASSQDVGTGYGYTF. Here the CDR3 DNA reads TGCGCCAGCAGCCAAGATGTCGGGACAGGATATGGCTACACCTTC.

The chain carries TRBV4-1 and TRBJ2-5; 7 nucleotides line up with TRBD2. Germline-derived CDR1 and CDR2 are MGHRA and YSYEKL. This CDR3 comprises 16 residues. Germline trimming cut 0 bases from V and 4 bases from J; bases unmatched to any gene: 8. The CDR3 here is CASSQEGTTWPETQYF. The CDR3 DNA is TGCGCCAGCAGCCAAGAGGGGACTACCTGGCCAGAGACCCAGTACTTC.

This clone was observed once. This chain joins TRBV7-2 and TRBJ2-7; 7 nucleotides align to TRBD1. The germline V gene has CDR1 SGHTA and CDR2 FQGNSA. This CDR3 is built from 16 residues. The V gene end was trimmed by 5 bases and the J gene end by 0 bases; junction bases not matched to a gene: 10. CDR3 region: CASSPGTELLSYEQYF. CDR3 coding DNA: TGTGCCAGCAGCCCAGGGACAGAACTACTCTCCTACGAGCAGTACTTC.

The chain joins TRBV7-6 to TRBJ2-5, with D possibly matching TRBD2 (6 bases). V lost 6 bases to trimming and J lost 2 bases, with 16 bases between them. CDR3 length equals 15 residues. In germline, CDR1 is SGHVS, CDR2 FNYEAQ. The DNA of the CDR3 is TGTGCCAGCAGTTTATCGCGTGGGGGGCAAGAGACCCAGTACTTC. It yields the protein CASSLSRGGQETQYF.

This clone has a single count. The CDR3 spells CASSASREQFF. The CDR3 DNA sequence: TGTGCCAGCAGCGCTTCAAGAGAGCAGTTCTTC. This chain connects TRBV9 to TRBJ2-1; no definite D call. V gave up 3 bases and J gave up 10 bases, with 8 bases separating them. The germline CDR1 and CDR2 sequences are SGDLS and YYNGEE. The CDR3 loop spans 11 amino acids.

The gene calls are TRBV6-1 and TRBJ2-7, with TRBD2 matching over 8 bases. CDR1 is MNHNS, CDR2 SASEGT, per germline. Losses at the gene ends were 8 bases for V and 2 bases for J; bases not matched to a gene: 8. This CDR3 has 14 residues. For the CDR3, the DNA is TGTGCCAGCGCTGGACTAGCCGCCGCCTACGAGCAGTACTTC. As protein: CASAGLAAAYEQYF.

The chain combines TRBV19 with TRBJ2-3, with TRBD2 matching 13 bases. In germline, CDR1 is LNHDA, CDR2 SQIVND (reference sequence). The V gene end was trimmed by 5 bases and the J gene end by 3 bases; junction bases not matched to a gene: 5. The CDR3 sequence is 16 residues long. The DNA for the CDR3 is TGTGCCAGTAGTCCCCGGACTAGCGGGAGAACAGATACGCAGTATTTT. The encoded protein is CASSPRTSGRTDTQYF.

In nucleotides, the CDR3 is TGTGCCAGCAGCGCAACAGATACGCAGTATTTT. Encoded protein: CASSATDTQYF. The rearrangement links TRBV9 to TRBJ2-3; D remains unclear. The germline gives CDR1 SGDLS, CDR2 YYNGEE. Trimming removed 3 bases at V and 3 bases at J, with 2 bases between. There are 11 residues in the CDR3.

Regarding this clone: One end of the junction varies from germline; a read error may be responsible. DNA for the CDR3: TGTGCCAGCAGAGAAGGGACAGGGGGCGCGCACCGTGAGCAGTTCTTC. Its protein product is CASREGTGGAHREQFF. V gene TRBV2 combines with J gene TRBJ2-1; TRBD1 aligns across 12 bases. This CDR3 comprises 16 residues. Looked up from germline, CDR1 is SNHLY and CDR2 is FYNNEI. Looking up the rest from reference TRBV2 and TRBJ2-1 gives the full variable domain: EPEVTQTPSHQVTQMGQEVILRCVPISNHLYFYWYRQILGQKVEFLVSFYNNEISEKSEIFDDQFSVERPDGSNFTLKIRSTKLEDSAMYFCASREGTGGAHREQFFGPGTRLTVL.

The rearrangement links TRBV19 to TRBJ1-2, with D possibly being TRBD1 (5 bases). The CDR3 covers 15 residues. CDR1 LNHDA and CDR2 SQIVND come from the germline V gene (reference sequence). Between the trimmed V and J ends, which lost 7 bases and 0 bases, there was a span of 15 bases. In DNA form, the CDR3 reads TGTGCCAGTATCCCATGGGGCGGTTCTAACTATGGCTACACCTTC. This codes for CASIPWGGSNYGYTF. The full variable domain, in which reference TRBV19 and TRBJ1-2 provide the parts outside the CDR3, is DGGITQSPKYLFRKEGQNVTLSCEQNLNHDAMYWYRQDPGQGLRLIYYSQIVNDFQKGDIAEGYSVSREKKESFPLTVTSAQKNPTAFYLCASIPWGGSNYGYTFGSGTRLTVV.

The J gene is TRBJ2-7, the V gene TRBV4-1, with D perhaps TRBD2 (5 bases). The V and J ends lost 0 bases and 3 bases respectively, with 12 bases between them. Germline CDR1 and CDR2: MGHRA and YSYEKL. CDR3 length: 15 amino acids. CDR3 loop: CASSQDSGSNYEQYF. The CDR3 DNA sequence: TGCGCCAGCAGCCAAGATTCGGGGTCAAACTACGAGCAGTACTTC.

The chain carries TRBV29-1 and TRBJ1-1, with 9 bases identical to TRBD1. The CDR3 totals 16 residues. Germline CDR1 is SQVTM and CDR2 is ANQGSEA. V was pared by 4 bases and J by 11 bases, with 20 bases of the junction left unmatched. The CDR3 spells CSVVIAGTGRPGEAFF. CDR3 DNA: TGCAGCGTTGTCATAGCGGGGACAGGGCGTCCCGGCGAGGCTTTCTTT.

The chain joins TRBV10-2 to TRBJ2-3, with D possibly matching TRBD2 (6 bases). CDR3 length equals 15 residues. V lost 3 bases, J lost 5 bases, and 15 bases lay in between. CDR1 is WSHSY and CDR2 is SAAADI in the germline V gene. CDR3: CASSDGGEGRDTQYF. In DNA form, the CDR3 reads TGCGCCAGCAGTGACGGCGGGGAAGGAAGAGATACGCAGTATTTT.

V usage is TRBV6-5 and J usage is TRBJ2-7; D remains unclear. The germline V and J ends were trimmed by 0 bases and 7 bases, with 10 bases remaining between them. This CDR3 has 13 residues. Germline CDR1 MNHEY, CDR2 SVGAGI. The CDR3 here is CASSYSAKGEQYF. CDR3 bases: TGTGCCAGCAGTTACTCGGCTAAAGGAGAGCAGTACTTC.

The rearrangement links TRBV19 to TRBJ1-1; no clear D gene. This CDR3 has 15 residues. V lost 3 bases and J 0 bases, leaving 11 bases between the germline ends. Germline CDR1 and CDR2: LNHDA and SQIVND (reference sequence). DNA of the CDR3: TGTGCCAGTAGTATCGGTTGGGGTATGAACACTGAAGCTTTCTTT. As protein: CASSIGWGMNTEAFF.

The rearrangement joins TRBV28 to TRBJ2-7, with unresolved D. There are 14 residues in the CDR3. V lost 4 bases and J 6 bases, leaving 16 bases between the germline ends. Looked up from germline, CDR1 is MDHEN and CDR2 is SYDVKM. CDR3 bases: TGTGCCAGCAGTTCCCGCGGTCAGCTGCGCGAGCAGTACTTC. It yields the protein CASSSRGQLREQYF.

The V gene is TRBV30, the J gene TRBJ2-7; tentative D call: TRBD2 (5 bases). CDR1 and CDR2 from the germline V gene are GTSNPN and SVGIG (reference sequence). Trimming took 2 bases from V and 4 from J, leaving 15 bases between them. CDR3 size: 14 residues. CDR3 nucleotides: TGTGCCTGGAGTCCGTCCCGGGGAACTTACGAGCAGTACTTC. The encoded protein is CAWSPSRGTYEQYF.

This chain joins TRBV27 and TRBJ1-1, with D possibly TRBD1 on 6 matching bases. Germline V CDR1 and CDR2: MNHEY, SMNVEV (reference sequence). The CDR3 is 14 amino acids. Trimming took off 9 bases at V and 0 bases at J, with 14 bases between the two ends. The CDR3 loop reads CARRGSPLNTEAFF. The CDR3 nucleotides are TGTGCCAGGAGGGGGTCACCGTTGAACACTGAAGCTTTCTTT.

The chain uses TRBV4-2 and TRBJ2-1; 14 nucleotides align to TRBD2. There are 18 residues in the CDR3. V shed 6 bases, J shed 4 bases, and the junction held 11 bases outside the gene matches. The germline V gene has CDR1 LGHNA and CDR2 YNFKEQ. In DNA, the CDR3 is TGTGCCAGCAGTCCGGGACTAGCGGGAGTAAAGGTATACAATGAGCAGTTCTTC. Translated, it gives CASSPGLAGVKVYNEQFF.